A single sample gave rise to the 21 T cell receptor beta chains below, sequenced in a study of shared clonotypes between healthy human individuals. TCRdb keeps only in-frame clones here, not all; method: immunoSEQ multiplex PCR. The top ten hold approximately 1.5% of the sample, which has about 1 million clones, about 75% seen once. The sequencing input was memory CD4+ T cells sorted from blood. Described subset: CD45RA-negative fraction. These receptors all come from a man aged 18-30 years in good health.

To note about this clone: Other DNA sequences in the sample encode the same CDR3. This chain uses TRBV7-2 with TRBJ2-3; no definite D call. The CDR3 runs 12 residues. V shed 4 bases and J shed 5 bases, with 7 bases lying between them. Germline values: CDR1 SGHTA, CDR2 FQGNSA. CDR3 nucleotides: TGTGCCAGCAGCTCTTTTAGAGATACGCAGTATTTT. Encoded protein: CASSSFRDTQYF.

This clone was seen a handful of times. This chain joins TRBV7-3 and TRBJ2-2; the match to TRBD2 covers 8 bases. The CDR3 is 12 amino acids. The germline CDR1 and CDR2 sequences are SGHTA and FQGTGA. V was pared by 8 bases and J by 4 bases, with 0 bases of the junction left unmatched. CDR3 sequence: CASGTSTGELFF. Written as DNA, the CDR3 is TGTGCCAGCGGGACTAGCACCGGGGAGCTGTTTTTT.

This clone was seen once. The chain employs TRBV13 and TRBJ2-5; D uncertain. The CDR3 consists of 12 residues. V was clipped by 4 bases and J by 3 bases, with 6 bases between them. In germline, CDR1 is PRHDT, CDR2 FYEKMQ (reference sequence). The CDR3 spells CASSSLKETQYF. CDR3 DNA sequence: TGTGCCAGCAGCTCCCTTAAAGAGACCCAGTACTTC.

This clone came up many times. The CDR3 nucleotides are TGCGCCAGCAGCCAAGAAGATTCTAGGCCCCAGCATTTT. Translating it yields CASSQEDSRPQHF. The rearrangement joins TRBV4-1 to TRBJ1-5; no clear D. The CDR3 spans 13 residues. V shed 0 bases and J shed 9 bases, with 9 bases lying between them. From germline, CDR1 is MGHRA and CDR2 YSYEKL.

CDR3 sequence (DNA): TGTGCCAGCTCACCACGATCTTTACAACAAAACACCGGGGAGCTGTTTTTT. Its protein product is CASSPRSLQQNTGELFF. The rearrangement uses TRBV18 and TRBJ2-2; D gene unclear. V lost 1 base to trimming and J lost 2 bases, with 14 bases between them. Germline V CDR1 and CDR2: KGHSH, LQKENI. The CDR3 loop spans 17 amino acids. Supplemented by reference TRBV18 and TRBJ2-2, the full variable domain reads NAGVMQNPRHLVRRRGQEARLRCSPMKGHSHVYWYRQLPEEGLKFMVYLQKENIIDESGMPKERFSAEFPKEGPSILRIQQVVRGDSAAYFCASSPRSLQQNTGELFFGEGSRLTVL.

Points on this clone: Within the sample, other DNA sequences also encode this same CDR3. The genes are TRBV18 and TRBJ2-5; unclear D gene. Germline CDR1 and CDR2: KGHSH and LQKENI. The V gene lost 2 bases and the J gene lost 2 bases, with 6 bases spanning the gap. The CDR3 extends over 13 amino acids. The CDR3 region is CASSPRDQETQYF. Here the CDR3 DNA reads TGTGCCAGCTCACCAAGGGATCAAGAGACCCAGTACTTC. Combining the CDR3 with reference TRBV18 and TRBJ2-5 gives the whole variable domain NAGVMQNPRHLVRRRGQEARLRCSPMKGHSHVYWYRQLPEEGLKFMVYLQKENIIDESGMPKERFSAEFPKEGPSILRIQQVVRGDSAAYFCASSPRDQETQYFGPGTRLLVL.

The CDR3 bases are TGTGCCAGCAGCAAGTGGACAGGGGGCGTCCACTATGGCTACACCTTC. It yields the protein CASSKWTGGVHYGYTF. The rearrangement links TRBV28 to TRBJ1-2, with 11 bases matching TRBD1. The J segment lost 3 bases and the V segment lost 6 bases, leaving 9 bases of the junction unmatched. This CDR3 is built from 16 residues. CDR1 and CDR2 from the germline V gene are MDHEN and SYDVKM.

The chain uses TRBV18 and TRBJ2-5; 8 bases align to TRBD1. J gave up 5 bases and V 5 bases, and 4 bases lay outside the gene matches. Per germline, CDR1 KGHSH and CDR2 LQKENI. This CDR3 contains 13 residues. CDR3 nucleotides: TGTGCCAGCTCAGTGACAGGGGTGGAGACCCAGTACTTC. It translates to CASSVTGVETQYF.

The chain joins TRBV7-9 to TRBJ1-2, with TRBD1 matching over 9 bases. V lost 5 bases, J lost 7 bases, and 17 bases stayed unmatched. CDR3 length: 17 amino acids. Per germline, CDR1 SEHNR and CDR2 FQNEAQ (reference sequence). CDR3 sequence: CASSHQGQGWSLSGYTF. The CDR3 DNA is TGTGCCAGCAGCCATCAGGGACAGGGTTGGAGTTTGAGTGGCTACACCTTC.

The chain employs TRBV11-2 and TRBJ1-3; 7 nucleotides line up with TRBD1. This CDR3 comprises 13 residues. Germline V gene data show CDR1 as SGHAT and CDR2 as FQNNGV. Losses at the gene ends were 4 bases for V and 8 bases for J; bases not matched to a gene: 5. CDR3 bases: TGTGCCAGCAGCTGGGGACAGAAGGACACCATATATTTT. Residues: CASSWGQKDTIYF.

This clone has a count of ten or more. The rearrangement uses TRBV6-6 and TRBJ1-2, with D perhaps matching TRBD1 (5 bases). V lost 3 bases to trimming and J lost 4 bases, with 9 bases between them. From germline, CDR1 is MNHNY and CDR2 SVGAGI (reference sequence). The CDR3 covers 13 residues. The CDR3 loop is CASSYGGSYGYTF. The CDR3 DNA is TGTGCCAGCAGTTATGGGGGGAGCTATGGCTACACCTTC.

V and J are TRBV20-1 and TRBJ1-2, with no clear D. V was clipped by 7 bases and J by 8 bases, with 14 bases between them. The V gene's germline CDR1 is DFQATT and CDR2 SNEGSKA (reference sequence). The CDR3 covers 11 residues. The CDR3 spells CSGYRREGYTF. In DNA form, the CDR3 reads TGCAGTGGCTATAGGAGGGAAGGCTACACCTTC.

The chain has TRBV14 and TRBJ2-5, with a weak D call TRBD2 (5 bases). The ends were cut back, 4 bases at V and 4 bases at J, with 19 bases in the middle. Germline CDR1 is SGHDN and CDR2 is FVKESK. The CDR3 has 16 amino acids. The CDR3 here is CASSPGRGFNLETQYF. CDR3 sequence (DNA): TGTGCCAGCAGCCCAGGTAGAGGGTTCAACCTAGAGACCCAGTACTTC.

The chain combines TRBV5-1 with TRBJ2-5; no definite D call. Trimming took off 4 bases at V and 5 bases at J, with 12 bases between the two ends. CDR1 and CDR2 from the germline V gene are SGHRS and YFSETQ. The CDR3 loop spans 13 amino acids. The DNA for the CDR3 is TGCGCCAGCAGCCTATACAATGGGGAGACCCAGTACTTC. Protein sequence: CASSLYNGETQYF.

The chain uses TRBV11-3 and TRBJ1-1, with a tentative D call TRBD1 (5 bases). The germline V and J ends were trimmed by 1 base and 7 bases, with 10 bases remaining between them. CDR3 length equals 13 residues. Germline CDR1 is SGHNT and CDR2 is YENEEA. CDR3 nucleotides: TGTGCCAGCAGCTTAGGAGGCGGGGGTGAAGCTTTCTTT. It encodes CASSLGGGGEAFF.

The V call is TRBV5-6, the J call TRBJ1-5, with D maybe TRBD1 (5 bases). The CDR3 is made up of 17 amino acids. V was pared by 3 bases and J by 1 base, with 17 bases between. Germline V lookup: CDR1 SGHDT, CDR2 YYEEEE. This CDR3 reads CASSSFAQGRSNQPQHF. The CDR3 DNA reads as TGTGCCAGCAGCTCCTTCGCGCAGGGCCGAAGCAATCAGCCCCAGCATTTT.

This rearrangement joins TRBV27 to TRBJ2-5, with D unclear. Germline V gives CDR1 MNHEY, CDR2 SMNVEV (reference sequence). The CDR3 covers 14 residues. V was shortened by 6 bases and J by 1 base, with 12 bases between the two germline ends. The CDR3 coding sequence is TGTGCCAGCAGCCCTGGACGGGCCCAAGAGACCCAGTACTTC. This codes for CASSPGRAQETQYF.

This clone was counted between two and nine times. The chain joins TRBV6-5 to TRBJ1-2; TRBD1 aligns across 11 bases. With V trimmed by 4 bases and J by 4 bases, 2 bases remained unmatched. This CDR3 is built from 14 residues. In germline, CDR1 is MNHEY, CDR2 SVGAGI. The CDR3 region is CASSFGQGAYGYTF. The CDR3 bases are TGTGCCAGCAGTTTCGGACAGGGGGCCTATGGCTACACCTTC.

The V gene is TRBV7-2, the J gene TRBJ1-2; D might be TRBD1 (6 bases). Germline CDR1 and CDR2: SGHTA and FQGNSA. Trimming stripped 1 base from V and 2 bases from J, with 14 bases between. The CDR3 loop spans 16 amino acids. Here the CDR3 DNA reads TGTGCCAGCAGCTTAGGGCCACGGGGGGGCAACTATGGCTACACCTTC. This sequence encodes CASSLGPRGGNYGYTF.

The table lists this clone with a count of one. The V and J genes are TRBV30 and TRBJ1-3; a possible D gene is TRBD1 (6 bases). This CDR3 is built from 17 residues. From germline, CDR1 is GTSNPN and CDR2 SVGIG (reference sequence). Trimming shortened V by 8 bases and J by 0 bases, and 23 bases separated the two germline ends. In nucleotides, the CDR3 is TGTGCCGCAACTTTTTTGGGGGGGACATACTCTGGAAACACCATATATTTT. Translation gives CAATFLGGTYSGNTIYF.

Comment on this clone: As the CDR3 is not closed by the conserved phenylalanine or tryptophan, this likely results from a read error. The DNA is omitted, as the CDR3 cannot be located on it reliably, and the CDR3 follows TCRdb's listing. The rearrangement links TRBV7-2 to TRBJ2-7; the DNA was not compared with TRBD1, the D call given in the table. Ends included, the CDR3 has 14 residues. Germline values: CDR1 SGHTA, CDR2 FQGNSA. This chain's CDR3 is CASSVLKYRPIAPL.